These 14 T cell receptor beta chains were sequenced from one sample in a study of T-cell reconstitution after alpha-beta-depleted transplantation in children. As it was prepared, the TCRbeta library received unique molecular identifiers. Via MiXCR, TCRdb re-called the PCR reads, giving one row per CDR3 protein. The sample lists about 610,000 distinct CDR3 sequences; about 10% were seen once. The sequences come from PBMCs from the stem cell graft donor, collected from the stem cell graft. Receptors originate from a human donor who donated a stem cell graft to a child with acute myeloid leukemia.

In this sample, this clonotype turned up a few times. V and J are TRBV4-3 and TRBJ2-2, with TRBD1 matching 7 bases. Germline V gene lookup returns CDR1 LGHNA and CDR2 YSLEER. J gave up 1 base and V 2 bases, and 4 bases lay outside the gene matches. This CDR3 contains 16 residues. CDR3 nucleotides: TGCGCCAGCAGCCAACCCACAGGGGTGAACACCGGGGAGCTGTTTTTT. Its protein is CASSQPTGVNTGELFF.

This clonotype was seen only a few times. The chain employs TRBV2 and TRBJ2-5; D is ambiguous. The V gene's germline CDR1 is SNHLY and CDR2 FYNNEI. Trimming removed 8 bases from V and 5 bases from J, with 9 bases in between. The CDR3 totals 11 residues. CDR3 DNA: TGTGCCAGCGTTGTCATTGAGACCCAGTACTTC. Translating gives CASVVIETQYF.

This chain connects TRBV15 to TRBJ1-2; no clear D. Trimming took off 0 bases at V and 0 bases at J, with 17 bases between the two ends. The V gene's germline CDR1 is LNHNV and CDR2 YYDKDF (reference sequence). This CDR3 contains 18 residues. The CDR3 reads CATSREVGVGPSNYGYTF. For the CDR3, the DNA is TGTGCCACCAGCAGAGAAGTTGGGGTGGGCCCTTCTAACTATGGCTACACCTTC. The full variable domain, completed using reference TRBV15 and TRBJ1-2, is DAMVIQNPRYQVTQFGKPVTLSCSQTLNHNVMYWYQQKSSQAPKLLFHYYDKDFNNEADTPDNFQSRRPNTSFCFLDIRSPGLGDTAMYLCATSREVGVGPSNYGYTFGSGTRLTVV.

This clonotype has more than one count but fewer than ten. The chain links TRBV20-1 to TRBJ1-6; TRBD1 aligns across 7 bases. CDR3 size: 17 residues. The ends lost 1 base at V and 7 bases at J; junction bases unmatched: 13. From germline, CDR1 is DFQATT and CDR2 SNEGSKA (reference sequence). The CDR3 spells CSARADFFRGMNSPLHF. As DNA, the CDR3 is TGCAGTGCTAGAGCTGATTTTTTCAGGGGGATGAATTCACCCCTCCACTTT.

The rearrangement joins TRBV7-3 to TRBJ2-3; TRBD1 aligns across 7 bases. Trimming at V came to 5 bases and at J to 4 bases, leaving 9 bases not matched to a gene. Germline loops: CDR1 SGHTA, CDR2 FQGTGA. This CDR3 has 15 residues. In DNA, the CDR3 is TGTGCCAGCAGCCCGCCGAGGGGGCGGTCAGATACGCAGTATTTT. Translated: CASSPPRGRSDTQYF.

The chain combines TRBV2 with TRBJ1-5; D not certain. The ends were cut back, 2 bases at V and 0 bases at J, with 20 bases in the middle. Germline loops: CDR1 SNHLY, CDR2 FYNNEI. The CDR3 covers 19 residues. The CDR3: CASSEWADQFANSNQPQHF. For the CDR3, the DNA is TGTGCCAGCAGTGAATGGGCAGACCAATTCGCGAATAGCAATCAGCCCCAGCATTTT.

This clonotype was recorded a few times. The CDR3 loop reads CASSARENSPLHF. In DNA, the CDR3 is TGTGCCAGCAGTGCCCGGGAGAATTCACCCCTCCACTTT. V usage is TRBV12-3 or TRBV12-4 and J usage is TRBJ1-6; D call uncertain. V lost 5 bases and J lost 7, with 9 bases in between. There are 13 residues in the CDR3.

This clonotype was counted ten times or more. The chain's CDR3 is CASTPGGAHEQYF. In DNA, the CDR3 is TGTGCCAGCACCCCCGGGGGGGCCCACGAGCAGTACTTC. The chain carries TRBV21-1 and TRBJ2-7; TRBD1, the D gene given by the table, was not confirmed from the DNA. TRBV21-1 is annotated as a pseudogene. The CDR3 runs 13 residues.

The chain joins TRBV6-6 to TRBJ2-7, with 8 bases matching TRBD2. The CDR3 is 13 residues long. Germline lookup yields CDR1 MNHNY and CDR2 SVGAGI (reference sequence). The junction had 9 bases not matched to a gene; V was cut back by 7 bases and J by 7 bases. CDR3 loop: CASKTSVAQEQYF. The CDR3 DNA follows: TGTGCCAGCAAGACTAGCGTTGCCCAAGAGCAGTACTTC.

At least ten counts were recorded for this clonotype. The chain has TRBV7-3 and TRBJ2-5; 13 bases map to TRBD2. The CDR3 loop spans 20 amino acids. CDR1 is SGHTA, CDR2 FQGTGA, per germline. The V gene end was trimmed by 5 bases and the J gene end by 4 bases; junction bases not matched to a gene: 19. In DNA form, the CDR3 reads TGTGCCAGCAGCCTCGGACTAGCGGGAGTAGCCGCGGTGGGCTTAGAGACCCAGTACTTC. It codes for CASSLGLAGVAAVGLETQYF.

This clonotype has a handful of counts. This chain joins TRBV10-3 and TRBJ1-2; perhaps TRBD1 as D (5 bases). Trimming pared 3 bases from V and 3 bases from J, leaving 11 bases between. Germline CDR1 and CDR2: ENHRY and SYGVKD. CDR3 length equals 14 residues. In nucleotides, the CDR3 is TGTGCCATCAGTGAAGGGGCGGGAGACTATGGCTACACCTTC. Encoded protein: CAISEGAGDYGYTF.

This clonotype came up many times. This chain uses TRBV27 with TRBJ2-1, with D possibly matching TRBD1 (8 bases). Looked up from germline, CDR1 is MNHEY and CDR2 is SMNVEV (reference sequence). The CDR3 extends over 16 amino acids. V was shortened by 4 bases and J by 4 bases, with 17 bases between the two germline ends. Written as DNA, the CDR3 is TGTGCCAGCAGTTCCCAGAGCGGGACAGGATACAATGAGCAGTTCTTC. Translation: CASSSQSGTGYNEQFF.

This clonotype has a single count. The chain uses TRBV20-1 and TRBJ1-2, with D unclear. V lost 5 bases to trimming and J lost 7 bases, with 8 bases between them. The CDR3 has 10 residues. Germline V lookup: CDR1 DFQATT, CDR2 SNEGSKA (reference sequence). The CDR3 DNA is TGCAGTGCTCCTGCGGGTGGCTACACCTTC. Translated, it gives CSAPAGGYTF.

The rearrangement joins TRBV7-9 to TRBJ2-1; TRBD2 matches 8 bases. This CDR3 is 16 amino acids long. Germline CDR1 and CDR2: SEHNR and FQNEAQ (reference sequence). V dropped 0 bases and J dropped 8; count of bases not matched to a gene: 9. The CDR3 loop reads CASSLALSGSRDEQFF. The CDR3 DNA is TGTGCCAGCAGCTTAGCGCTGAGCGGGAGTAGGGATGAGCAGTTCTTC.